The clone carrying this TCR beta chain turned up a few times. Its antigen is undetermined. The germline gives CDR1 ENHRY, CDR2 SYGVKD. This CDR3 is built from 15 residues. Trimming took 5 bases from V and 0 from J, leaving 11 bases between them. These data originate in a study of cytomegalovirus exposure and HLA in healthy donors. Study conclusions and caveats: A later analysis found common viral pathogens apparently linked to several of the most significant clusters.

This PCR relied on a set of 60 Vbeta primers and 13 Jbeta primers. As handled by the study authors: The authors later counted some 76 million unique TCR beta chains, some 11 million of them shared. The table came from immunoSEQ multiplex PCR; TCRdb's copy has only in-frame clones and leaves some out. The V and J calls and clone size are taken from that table; D and trimming were inferred from the DNA. The data contain 150,000 or so clones, around three quarters of them singletons. This receptor was obtained from a woman in her twenties or thirties in good health and CMV-seronegative. The sequencing sample was made of PBMCs. The gene calls are TRBV10-3 and TRBJ1-3, with D possibly matching TRBD1 (6 bases). The chain's CDR3 is CAISLDRSSGNTIYF. The DNA for the CDR3 is TGTGCCATCAGTCTTGACAGGAGCTCTGGAAACACCATATATTTT.